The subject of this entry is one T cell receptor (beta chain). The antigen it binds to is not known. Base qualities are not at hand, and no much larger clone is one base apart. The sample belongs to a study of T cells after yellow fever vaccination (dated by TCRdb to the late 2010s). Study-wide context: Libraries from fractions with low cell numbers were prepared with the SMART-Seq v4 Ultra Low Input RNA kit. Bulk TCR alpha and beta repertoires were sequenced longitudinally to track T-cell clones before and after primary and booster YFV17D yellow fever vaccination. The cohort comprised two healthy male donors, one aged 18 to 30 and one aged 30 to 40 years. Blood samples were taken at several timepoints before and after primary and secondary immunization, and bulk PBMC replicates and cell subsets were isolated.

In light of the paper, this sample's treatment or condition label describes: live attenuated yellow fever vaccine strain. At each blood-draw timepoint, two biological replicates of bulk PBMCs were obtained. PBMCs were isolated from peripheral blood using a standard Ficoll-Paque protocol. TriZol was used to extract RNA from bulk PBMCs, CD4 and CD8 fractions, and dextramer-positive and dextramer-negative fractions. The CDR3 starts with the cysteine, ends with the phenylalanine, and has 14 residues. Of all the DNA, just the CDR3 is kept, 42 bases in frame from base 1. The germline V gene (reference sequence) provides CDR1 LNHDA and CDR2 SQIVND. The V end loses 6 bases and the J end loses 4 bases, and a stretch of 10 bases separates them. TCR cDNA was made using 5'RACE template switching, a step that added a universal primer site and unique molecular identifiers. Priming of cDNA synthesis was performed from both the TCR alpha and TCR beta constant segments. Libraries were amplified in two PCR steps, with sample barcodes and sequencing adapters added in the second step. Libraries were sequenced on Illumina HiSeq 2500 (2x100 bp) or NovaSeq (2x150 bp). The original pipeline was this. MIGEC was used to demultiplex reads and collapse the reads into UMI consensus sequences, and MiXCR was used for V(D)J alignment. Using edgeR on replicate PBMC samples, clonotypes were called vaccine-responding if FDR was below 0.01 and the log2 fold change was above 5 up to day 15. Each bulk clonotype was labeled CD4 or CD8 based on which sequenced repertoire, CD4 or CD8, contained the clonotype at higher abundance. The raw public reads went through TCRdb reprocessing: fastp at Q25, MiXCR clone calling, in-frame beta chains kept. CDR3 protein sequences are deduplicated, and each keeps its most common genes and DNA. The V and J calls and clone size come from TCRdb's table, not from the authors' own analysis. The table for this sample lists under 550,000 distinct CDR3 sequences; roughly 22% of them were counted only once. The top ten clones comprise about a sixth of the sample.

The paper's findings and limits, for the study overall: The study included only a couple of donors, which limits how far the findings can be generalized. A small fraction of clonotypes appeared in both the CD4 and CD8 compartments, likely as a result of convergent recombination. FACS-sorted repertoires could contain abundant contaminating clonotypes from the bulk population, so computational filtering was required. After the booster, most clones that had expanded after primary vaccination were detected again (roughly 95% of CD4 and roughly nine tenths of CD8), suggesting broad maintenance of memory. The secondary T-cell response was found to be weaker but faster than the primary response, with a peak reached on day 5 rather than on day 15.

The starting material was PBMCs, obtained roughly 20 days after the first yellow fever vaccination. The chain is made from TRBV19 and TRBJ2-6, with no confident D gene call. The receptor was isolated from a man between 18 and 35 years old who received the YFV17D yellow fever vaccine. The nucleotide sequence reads TGTGCCAGTAGACTTGGGCCCGGGGCCAACGTCCTGACTTTC. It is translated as CASRLGPGANVLTF. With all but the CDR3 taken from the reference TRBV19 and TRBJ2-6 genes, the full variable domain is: DGGITQSPKYLFRKEGQNVTLSCEQNLNHDAMYWYRQDPGQGLRLIYYSQIVNDFQKGDIAEGYSVSREKKESFPLTVTSAQKNPTAFYLCASRLGPGANVLTFGAGSRLTVL.